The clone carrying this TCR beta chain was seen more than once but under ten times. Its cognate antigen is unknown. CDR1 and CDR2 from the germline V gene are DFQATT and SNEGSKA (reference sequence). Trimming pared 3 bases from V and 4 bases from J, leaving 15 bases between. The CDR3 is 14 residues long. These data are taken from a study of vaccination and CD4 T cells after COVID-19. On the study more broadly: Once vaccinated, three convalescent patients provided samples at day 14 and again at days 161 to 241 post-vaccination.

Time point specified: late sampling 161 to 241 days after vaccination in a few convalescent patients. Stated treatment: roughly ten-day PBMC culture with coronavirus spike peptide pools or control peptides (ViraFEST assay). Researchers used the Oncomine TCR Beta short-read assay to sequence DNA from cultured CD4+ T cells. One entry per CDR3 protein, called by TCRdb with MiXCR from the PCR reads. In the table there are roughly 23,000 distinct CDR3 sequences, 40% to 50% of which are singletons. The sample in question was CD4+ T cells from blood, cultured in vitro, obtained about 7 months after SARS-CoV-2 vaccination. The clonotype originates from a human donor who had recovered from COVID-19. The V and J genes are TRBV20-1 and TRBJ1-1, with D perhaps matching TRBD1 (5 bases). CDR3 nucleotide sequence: TGCAGTGCTAGCCAACCCCGGGGCGGCACTGAAGCTTTCTTT. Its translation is CSASQPRGGTEAFF.